The following is a T cell receptor beta chain sequence with its context. Its antigen remains unidentified. Base qualities were left out, and no much larger clone turns up one base away. The donors were healthy, HIV-negative adults who had no recently reported acute infections or vaccinations. Only Caucasian adults living in Nashville, Tennessee, USA were represented among the donors. CD4+ T cells were enriched by magnetic negative selection, after which naive cells were positively selected on CD45RA and the negative fraction was taken as the memory subset. Blood was obtained by leukapheresis, after which PBMCs were separated by Ficoll-Histopaque density gradient centrifugation and cryopreserved in liquid nitrogen vapor phase. Analytical flow cytometry was used to check the purity and quantity of every magnetically sorted T cell population. Genomic DNA was isolated from each sorted fraction and quantified by UV absorbance on a Nanodrop 2000c.

The source of the sample is a study of shared clonotypes between healthy human individuals (dated by TCRdb to the early 2020s). Context from the whole study: The cohort comprised a couple of women and a few men aged 18 to 49 years. For each donor, three plates each were used for CD4 naive and CD4 memory, two plates were used for CD8 naive, and one plate was used for CD8 memory. To estimate repertoire size and how much clonotype sharing occurs between individuals, the study deeply sequenced the blood TCR repertoires of five healthy adults. Different laboratories and diverse techniques were used to prepare libraries and sequence TCR repertoires, to increase sequencing depth and limit assay-specific biases. Between about 0.85 and 9.5 billion PBMCs per donor were obtained by leukapheresis. The investigation overall reported the following: When four donors were compared, the shared fraction of clonotypes was about 5% for naive CD4, around 3.6% for naive CD8, 2% to 2.5% for memory CD4, and 0.4% for memory CD8. Clonotypes shared by all four sorted-subset donors showed higher generation probabilities than non-shared clonotypes. Because the study included only a small number of donors, the genetic and exposure-history diversity represented was limited. Incomplete sequencing was indicated by rarefaction of sorted-subset datasets, despite the large sequencing depth. Sampling was limited to blood, and TCR repertoires in tissue likely differ from TCR repertoires in blood. Pairwise subsampling indicated that sequencing depth was expected to affect the degree of clonotype sharing among donors. Naive subsets generally had larger estimated clonotype richness than memory subsets did.

V loses 5 bases at its end and J loses 6 bases; junction bases beyond the gene matches: 12. The cysteine opens and the phenylalanine closes a CDR3 of 16 amino acids. CDR3 DNA is the only sequence kept; it has 48 bases, read in frame from the first base. CDR1 and CDR2 were assigned from the germline V gene as SNHLY and FYNNEI. Using the deep immunoSEQ assay, multiplex PCR amplified TCR CDR3 regions from genomic DNA. For each cell subset, the extracted genomic DNA was distributed evenly across all wells of several immunoSEQ 96-well plates, and each plate served as one replicate. For sorted subsets, approximately 210 ng genomic DNA, equal to approximately 30,000 T cell genomes, was loaded into each replicate PCR. Purified libraries were quantified with a Qubit 3.0 fluorometer, sized on a Bioanalyzer 2100, and re-quantified with the KAPA Library Quantification kit. Each immunoSEQ 96-well plate was sequenced on its own single-read 150-cycle Illumina NextSeq 550 flow cell. The original pipeline was this. Because the immunoSEQ output held only junctional sequences and lacked quality scores, the filtering could not match the filtering applied to full-length reads. Sequences were annotated with PyIR, a Python wrapper for IgBLAST v1.9, and V/J genes and CDR3 were assigned using IMGT germline references. Reads were removed for weak V/J assignments (E-value above 1e-6), missing CDR3, stop codons, out-of-frame junctions, or ambiguous translated residues. V3J clonotypes were defined as sequences sharing the same inferred V gene, J gene, and CDR3 amino acid sequence. Percentage overlap between repertoires was calculated by dividing the number of shared unique clonotypes by the size of the smaller repertoire. Three approaches were used to assess repertoire richness: RTK rarefaction, the Chao1 estimator, and Recon v2.1 estimates of unobserved clonotypes. Generation probabilities were computed with OLGA for all TCRbeta clonotypes obtained by the gDNA method from a handful of donors. What TCRdb holds here is the immuneACCESS table cut down to in-frame rearrangements. Part of the clones is not present; checked against another copy, under half of the missing clones reflect an unresolved V gene, and the others are unexplained. The V and J calls and the clone size are those of that table, but D and trimming were determined from the DNA. The sample yields fewer than 400,000 clones; approximately 74% were counted once. The top ten clonotypes cover about a tenth of the sample.

What was sequenced was memory CD4+ T cells sorted from blood. This specimen's cell subset or site label, interpreted: CD45RA-negative fraction. The sequence derives from a man aged 30 to 39 in good health. The V gene is TRBV2 and the J gene is TRBJ2-1; 8 of the junction bases match TRBD2. The DNA sequence follows: TGTGCCAGCAGTCCCCGGGGTAGCGGGACGATCAATGAGCAGTTCTTC. This sequence encodes CASSPRGSGTINEQFF.